This TCR beta chain was found in a study of T cells in Graves' hyperthyroidism and ophthalmopathy. Amplified TCR beta CDR3 regions derived from RNA transcripts. With the HTBI primer set, the TCR CDR3 went through a first round of RT-PCR. TCRdb fed the multiplex PCR reads into MiXCR, producing one record per CDR3 protein. This sample has 660,000 or so distinct CDR3 sequences, with around 21% found just once. This clonotype was seen a few times. What it recognizes is unknown. The study's findings and limits: Researchers report that a 13 V-J model separated ophthalmopathy from stable hyperthyroidism.

Ophthalmopathy patients showed a Clinical Activity Score of at least 3, NOSPECS grade of at least 4 and duration under 3 months. A patient was excluded if there was uncontrolled infection, other autoimmune disease, pregnancy or lactation. Isolation of PBMCs was performed on around 9.7 ml fresh peripheral blood. The receptor comes from a man younger than 45 with Graves' ophthalmopathy. The sequenced material came from blood.

The CDR3 region has the DNA TGCAGTGCCGAGTCGGAGGGAACGGAAGAGACCCAGTACTTC. As protein: CSAESEGTEETQYF. The rearrangement links TRBV20-1 to TRBJ2-5; D might be TRBD2 (6 bases). The CDR3 is 14 amino acids. The V and J ends lost 6 bases and 3 bases respectively, with 17 bases between them. Germline CDR1 DFQATT, CDR2 SNEGSKA (reference sequence).